The entry below describes one T cell receptor beta chain. This specimen belongs to a study of early T cells in non-severe SARS-CoV-2 infection. Germline CDR1 reads LNHDA; CDR2 reads SQIVND (reference sequence). The CDR3 has 12 residues. Between the trimmed V and J ends, which lost 2 bases and 8 bases, there was a span of 9 bases. The library protocol tagged individual cDNA molecules with unique molecular identifiers. TCRdb itself ran the 5' RACE reads through MiXCR, one entry per CDR3 protein. The sample carries 90,000 to 120,000 distinct CDR3 sequences, approximately 12% recorded once. This chain connects TRBV19 to TRBJ1-2; D might be TRBD1 (5 bases). This receptor was taken from an adult who was a healthcare worker with PCR-confirmed SARS-CoV-2 infection or an uninfected control (not recorded which). The specimen was whole blood. CDR3 loop: CASSIRGRGYTF. As DNA, the CDR3 is TGTGCCAGTAGTATACGGGGCCGGGGCTACACCTTC.